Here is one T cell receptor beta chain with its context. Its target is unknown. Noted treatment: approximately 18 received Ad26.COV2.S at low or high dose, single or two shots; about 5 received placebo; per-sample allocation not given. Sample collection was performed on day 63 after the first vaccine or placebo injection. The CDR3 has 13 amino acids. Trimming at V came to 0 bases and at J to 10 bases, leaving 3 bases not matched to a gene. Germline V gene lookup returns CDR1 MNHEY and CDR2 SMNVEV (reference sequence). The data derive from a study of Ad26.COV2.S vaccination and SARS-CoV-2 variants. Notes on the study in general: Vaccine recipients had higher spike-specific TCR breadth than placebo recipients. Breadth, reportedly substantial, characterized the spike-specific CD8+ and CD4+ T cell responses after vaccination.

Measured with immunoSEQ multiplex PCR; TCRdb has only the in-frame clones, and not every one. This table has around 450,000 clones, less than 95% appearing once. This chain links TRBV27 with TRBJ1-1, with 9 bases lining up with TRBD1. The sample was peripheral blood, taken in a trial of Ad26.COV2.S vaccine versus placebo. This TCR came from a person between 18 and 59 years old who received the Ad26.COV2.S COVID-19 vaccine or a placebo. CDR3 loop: CASSLSTDRGAFF. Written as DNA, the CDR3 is TGTGCCAGCAGTTTATCGACGGACAGGGGAGCTTTCTTT.